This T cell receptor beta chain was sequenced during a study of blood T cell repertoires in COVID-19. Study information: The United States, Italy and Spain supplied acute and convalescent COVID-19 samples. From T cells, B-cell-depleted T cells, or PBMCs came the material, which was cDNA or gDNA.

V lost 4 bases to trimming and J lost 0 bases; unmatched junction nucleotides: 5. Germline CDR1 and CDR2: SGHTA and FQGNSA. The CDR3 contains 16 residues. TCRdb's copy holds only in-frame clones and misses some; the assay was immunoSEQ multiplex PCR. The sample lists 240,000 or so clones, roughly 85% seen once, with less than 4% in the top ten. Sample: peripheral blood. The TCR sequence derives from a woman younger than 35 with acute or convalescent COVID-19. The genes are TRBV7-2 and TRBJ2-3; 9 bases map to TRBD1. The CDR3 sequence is CASSSGTGISTDTQYF. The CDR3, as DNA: TGTGCCAGCAGCTCTGGGACAGGGATTAGCACAGATACGCAGTATTTT. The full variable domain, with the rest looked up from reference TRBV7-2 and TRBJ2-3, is GAGVSQSPSNKVTEKGKDVELRCDPISGHTALYWYRQSLGQGLEFLIYFQGNSAPDKSGLPSDRFSAERTGGSVSTLTIQRTQQEDSAVYLCASSSGTGISTDTQYFGPGTRLTVL.